This T cell receptor beta chain was captured by sequencing in a study of post-analysis software for immune sequencing data. As for the study in general: Clinical courses comprised relapsing-remitting, secondary progressive and progressive-relapsing multiple sclerosis.

A word on this clonotype: The antigen is not known.

V trimming: 4 bases; J trimming: 11 bases; junction bases outside the gene matches: 12. Germline V gene sequence: CDR1 MNHEY, CDR2 SVGAGI. The CDR3 covers 14 residues. Carried by the TCR beta cDNA libraries were unique molecular identifiers. The authors obtained some 500,000 cDNA molecules from approximately 1 to 10 million T cells. TCRdb fed the PCR reads into MiXCR, producing one record per CDR3 protein. The sample yields about 540,000 distinct CDR3 sequences, roughly 34% seen once. Study outcomes and limitations: Significantly lower normalized Chao1 diversity was seen in multiple sclerosis patients than in controls. Samples prepared in the same batch strongly co-clustered by F measure. About five TRBV segments occurring more often in patients than controls included TRBV5-6, TRBV5-1 and TRBV20-1.

The sample comprised blood. The rearrangement joins TRBV6-5 to TRBJ1-1, with TRBD1 matching over 8 bases. The sequence derives from a girl between 2 and 17 years old with multiple sclerosis. CDR3 nucleotide sequence: TGTGCCAGCAGTTCGCCGGGACAGGATTGGAGGGCTTTCTTT. This gives the protein CASSSPGQDWRAFF.